This T cell receptor beta chain was captured in a study of cytomegalovirus exposure and HLA in healthy donors. Study-level points and caveats: Analysis was carried out at a later point, and it linked a missense DCLRE1C variant to TCR beta V- and J-gene trimming.

CDR1 SNHLY and CDR2 FYNNEI come from the germline V gene. This CDR3 is built from 14 residues. V gave up 6 bases and J gave up 4 bases; unmatched junction bases: 2. 13 Jbeta primers and 60 Vbeta primers were used for the PCR. Sequencing was performed with immunoSEQ multiplex PCR; in TCRdb, only in-frame clones are kept and a portion is missing. This table has 150,000 to 200,000 clones, around 78% appearing once. On this clone: Its target is unknown.

The chain recombines TRBV2 with TRBJ2-2; 10 bases agree with TRBD1. The sample was PBMCs. This clonotype was sampled from a woman in her 30s in good health and CMV-seropositive. The DNA for the CDR3 is TGTGCCAGCAGCCGACAGGGGGCCACCGGGGAGCTGTTTTTT. Translated, it gives CASSRQGATGELFF.